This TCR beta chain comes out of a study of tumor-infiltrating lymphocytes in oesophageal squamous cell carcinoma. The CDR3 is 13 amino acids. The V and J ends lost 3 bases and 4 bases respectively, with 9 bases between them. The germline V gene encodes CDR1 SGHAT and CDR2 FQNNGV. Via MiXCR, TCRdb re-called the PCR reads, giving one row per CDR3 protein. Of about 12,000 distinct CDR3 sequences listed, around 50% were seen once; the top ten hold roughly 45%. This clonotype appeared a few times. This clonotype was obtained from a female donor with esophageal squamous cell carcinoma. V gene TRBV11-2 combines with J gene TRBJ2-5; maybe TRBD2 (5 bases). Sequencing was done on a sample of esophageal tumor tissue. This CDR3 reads CASSFRGLETQYF. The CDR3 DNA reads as TGTGCCAGCAGCTTTCGGGGATTAGAGACCCAGTACTTC.